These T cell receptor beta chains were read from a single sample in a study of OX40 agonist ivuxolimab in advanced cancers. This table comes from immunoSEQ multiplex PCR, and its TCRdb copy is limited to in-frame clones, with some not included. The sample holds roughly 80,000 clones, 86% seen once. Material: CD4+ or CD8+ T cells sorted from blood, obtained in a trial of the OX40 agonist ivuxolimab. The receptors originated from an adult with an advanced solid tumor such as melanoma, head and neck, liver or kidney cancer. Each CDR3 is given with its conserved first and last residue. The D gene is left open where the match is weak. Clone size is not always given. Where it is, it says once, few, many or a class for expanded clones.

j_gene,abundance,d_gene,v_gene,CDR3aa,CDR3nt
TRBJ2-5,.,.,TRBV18,CASSPLARETQYF,TGTGCCAGCTCACCATTGGCGCGCGAGACCCAGTACTTC
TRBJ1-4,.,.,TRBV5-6,CASSYAGGPKLFF,TGTGCCAGCAGCTACGCTGGGGGGCCCAAACTGTTTTTT
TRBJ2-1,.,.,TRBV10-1,CASSEFDTGEQFF,TGCGCCAGCAGTGAGTTCGACACGGGTGAGCAGTTCTTC
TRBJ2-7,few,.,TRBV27,CASRLRTDYPPEQYF,TGTGCCAGCCGTCTAAGGACGGACTATCCCCCGGAGCAGTACTTC
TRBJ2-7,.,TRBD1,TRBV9,CASSELTGGEQYF,TGTGCCAGCAGCGAACTCACAGGGGGGGAGCAGTACTTC
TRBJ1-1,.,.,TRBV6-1,CASSEMGLKGAFF,TGTGCCAGCAGTGAAATGGGGCTGAAGGGGGCTTTCTTT
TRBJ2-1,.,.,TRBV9,CASSAIGDPRNEQFF,TGTGCCAGCAGCGCCATAGGGGATCCCAGAAATGAGCAGTTCTTC
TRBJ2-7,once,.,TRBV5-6,CASSYRDLLYF,TGTGCCAGCAGCTACCGGGACCTGCTGTACTTC
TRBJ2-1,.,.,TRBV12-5,CASGLVGSSSSYNEQFF,TGTGCTAGTGGTTTGGTAGGTAGCTCCTCTTCCTACAATGAGCAGTTCTTC
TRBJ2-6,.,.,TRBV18,CASSLTALSGANVLTF,TGTGCCAGCTCACTTACCGCCCTCTCTGGGGCCAACGTCCTGACTTTC
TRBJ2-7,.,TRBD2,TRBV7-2,CASSYRSGGAYEQYF,TGTGCCAGCAGCTACAGGAGCGGGGGGGCTTACGAGCAGTACTTC
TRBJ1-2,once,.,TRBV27,CASSLTGDNYGYTF,TGTGCCAGCAGTTTGACAGGAGATAACTATGGCTACACCTTC
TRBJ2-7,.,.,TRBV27,CASSFRQSYEQYF,TGTGCCAGCAGTTTCAGGCAGTCCTACGAGCAGTACTTC
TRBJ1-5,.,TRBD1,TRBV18,CASSRGQLNSNQPQHF,TGTGCCAGCTCACGGGGACAGCTAAATAGCAATCAGCCCCAGCATTTT
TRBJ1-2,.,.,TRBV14,CASSRDGLSYGYTF,TGTGCCAGCAGCCGGGACGGTTTAAGCTATGGCTACACCTTC
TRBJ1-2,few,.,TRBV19,CASSTHTGSNYGYTF,TGTGCCAGTAGTACCCACACGGGGTCTAACTATGGCTACACCTTC
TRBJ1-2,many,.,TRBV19,CASSNVQVAGYTF,TGTGCCAGTAGTAACGTGCAGGTTGCTGGCTACACCTTC
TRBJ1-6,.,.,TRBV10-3,CAISDQVRSPLHF,TGTGCCATCAGTGACCAGGTTAGATCACCCCTCCACTTT
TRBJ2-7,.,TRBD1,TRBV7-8,CASSSWDRVYEQYF,TGTGCCAGCAGCTCCTGGGACAGGGTCTACGAGCAGTACTTC
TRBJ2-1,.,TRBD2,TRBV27,CASSTRLANYNEQFF,TGTGCCAGCAGTACGCGACTAGCGAATTACAATGAGCAGTTCTTC
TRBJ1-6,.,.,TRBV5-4,CASSSYNSPLHF,TGTGCCAGCAGCTCATATAATTCACCCCTCCACTTT
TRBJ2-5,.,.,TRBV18,CASSPPAETQYF,TGTGCCAGCTCACCACCCGCGGAGACCCAGTACTTC
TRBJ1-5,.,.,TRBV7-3,CASSPLISGNQPQHF,TGTGCCAGCAGCCCTCTTATCAGTGGCAATCAGCCCCAGCATTTT
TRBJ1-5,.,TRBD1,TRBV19,CASSIVGGTGNQPQHF,TGTGCCAGTAGTATAGTGGGAGGGACAGGCAATCAGCCCCAGCATTTT
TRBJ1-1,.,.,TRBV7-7,CARGRGRGLNTEAFF,TGTGCCAGGGGGCGTGGTAGGGGCTTGAACACTGAAGCTTTCTTT
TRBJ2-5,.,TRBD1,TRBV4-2,CASSQGDRDGQETQYF,TGTGCCAGCAGCCAAGGGGACAGGGACGGGCAAGAGACCCAGTACTTC
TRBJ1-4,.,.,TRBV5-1,CASSLNSPNEKLFF,TGCGCCAGCAGCTTGAATAGTCCTAATGAAAAACTGTTTTTT
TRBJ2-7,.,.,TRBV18,CASSLKNEQYF,TGTGCCAGCTCACTGAAGAACGAGCAGTACTTC
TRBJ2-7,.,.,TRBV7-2,CASSPPGYEQYF,TGTGCCAGCAGCCCTCCGGGGTACGAGCAGTACTTC
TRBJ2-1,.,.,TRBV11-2,CASSFFGKNEQFF,TGTGCCAGCAGCTTTTTCGGAAAAAATGAGCAGTTCTTC
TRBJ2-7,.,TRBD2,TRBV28,CASSLSWGGAYEQYF,TGTGCCAGCAGTTTATCATGGGGGGGTGCCTACGAGCAGTACTTC
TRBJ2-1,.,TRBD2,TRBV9,CASSVGGGSGRNNEQFF,TGTGCCAGCAGCGTAGGAGGAGGTAGCGGGAGGAACAATGAGCAGTTCTTC
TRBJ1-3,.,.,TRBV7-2,CASSQYGPNRRGTIYF,TGTGCCAGCAGCCAGTACGGTCCTAACAGACGGGGCACCATATATTTT
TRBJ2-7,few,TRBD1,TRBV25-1,CASSGTGYEQYF,TGTGCCAGCAGTGGGACAGGGTACGAGCAGTACTTC
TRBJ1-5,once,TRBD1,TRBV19,CASKLRRGQGDQPQHF,TGTGCCAGCAAGCTTCGACGAGGACAGGGGGATCAGCCCCAGCATTTT
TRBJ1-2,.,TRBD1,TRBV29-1,CSVPLTGSNYGYTF,TGCAGCGTCCCCTTGACAGGGTCTAACTATGGCTACACCTTC
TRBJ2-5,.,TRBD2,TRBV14,CASSPQRDSGRGETQYF,TGTGCCAGCAGCCCGCAGCGTGATAGCGGGAGAGGAGAGACCCAGTACTTC
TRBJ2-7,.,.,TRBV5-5,CASSLGRDTGEQYF,TGTGCCAGCAGCTTGGGTCGGGACACCGGAGAGCAGTACTTC
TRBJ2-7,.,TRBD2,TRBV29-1,CSATLSSSGAYEQYF,TGCAGCGCCACCCTGAGTAGTAGCGGGGCCTACGAGCAGTACTTC
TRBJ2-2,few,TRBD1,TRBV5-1,CASSLVQGARTGELFF,TGCGCCAGCAGCTTGGTTCAGGGGGCGCGCACCGGGGAGCTGTTTTTT
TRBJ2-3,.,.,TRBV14,CASSQDRVQYF,TGTGCCAGCAGCCAAGACCGCGTGCAGTATTTT
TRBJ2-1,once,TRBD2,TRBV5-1,CASSPRDYDNEQFF,TGCGCCAGCAGCCCGAGGGACTACGACAATGAGCAGTTCTTC
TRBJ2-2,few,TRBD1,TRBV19,CASRQTRGIGELFF,TGTGCCAGTCGCCAAACCAGGGGGATCGGGGAGCTGTTTTTT
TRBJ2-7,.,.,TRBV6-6,CASRSAPSPYEQYF,TGTGCCAGCAGATCGGCCCCCTCACCCTACGAGCAGTACTTC
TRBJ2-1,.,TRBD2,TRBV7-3,CASSTGLAGGTNEQFF,TGTGCCAGCAGCACGGGACTAGCGGGAGGAACGAATGAGCAGTTCTTC
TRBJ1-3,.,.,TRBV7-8,CASSMTLEGNTIYF,TGTGCCAGCAGCATGACCCTGGAAGGAAACACCATATATTTT